This T cell receptor beta chain was sequenced for a study of T cell repertoires in cytomegalovirus infection. Study summary: Selection of CMV epitopes for the study included recently identified HLA-C-restricted and well-studied HLA-B-restricted ones. Based on public TCR beta signatures, there were indications of CMV infection and of a matching HLA type.

This clonotype was observed a few times. What it binds is unknown. Using its own MiXCR run on the reads, TCRdb lists one record per CDR3 protein. The sample lists some 590,000 distinct CDR3 sequences, 40% occurring once. Germline CDR1 reads SGHTA; CDR2 reads FQGNSA. This CDR3 is 14 amino acids long. V was pared by 5 bases and J by 7 bases, with 6 bases of the junction left unmatched. Specimen: cultured PBMCs, collected from culture after CMV antigen stimulation. The clonotype originates from a human donor in good health (CMV status not recorded). Some clones in this sample may be carry-over from other donors' samples. The chain employs TRBV7-2 and TRBJ1-2, with 11 bases matching TRBD1. CDR3 nucleotide sequence: TGTGCCAGCAGCCCCGGACAGGGGGCTGGTGGCTACACCTTC. Protein: CASSPGQGAGGYTF.